This entry lists 24 T cell receptor beta chains sequenced from one sample in a study of OX40 agonist ivuxolimab in advanced cancers. Sequenced by immunoSEQ multiplex PCR; TCRdb stores in-frame clones only, minus some. The data hold about 49,000 clones, with 84% observed a single time. The sequenced sample was CD4+ or CD8+ T cells sorted from blood, obtained in a trial of the OX40 agonist ivuxolimab. These receptors all come from an adult with an advanced solid tumor such as melanoma, head and neck, liver or kidney cancer.

The chain links TRBV21-1 to TRBJ2-2; the table names TRBD2, a call not compared with the DNA. TRBV21-1 corresponds to a pseudogene. The CDR3 has 17 residues. The CDR3 region has the DNA TGTGCCAGCAGCAAAGCGGGGCGGGAGGGCATCCCCGGGGAGCTGTTTTTT. Its translation is CASSKAGREGIPGELFF.

The gene calls are TRBV5-6 and TRBJ2-2; D unclear. The CDR3 is 16 residues long. Germline CDR1 reads SGHDT; CDR2 reads YYEEEE. Trimming shortened V by 0 bases and J by 2 bases, and 11 bases separated the two germline ends. CDR3 protein: CASSLVTPINTGELFF. As DNA, the CDR3 is TGTGCCAGCAGCTTGGTCACCCCAATAAACACCGGGGAGCTGTTTTTT.

J is TRBJ2-7 and V is TRBV19; TRBD1 matches at 7 bases. Trimming cost V 5 bases and J 4 bases; bases outside gene matches: 8. The CDR3 has 14 residues. The germline V gene encodes CDR1 LNHDA and CDR2 SQIVND (reference sequence). The CDR3 sequence is CASSFRQGVYEQYF. The CDR3 nucleotides are TGTGCCAGTAGTTTCCGACAGGGTGTGTACGAGCAGTACTTC.

This chain uses TRBV7-8 with TRBJ1-2, with D perhaps matching TRBD1 (5 bases). The germline V gene encodes CDR1 SGHVS and CDR2 FQNEAQ. V was clipped by 5 bases and J by 6 bases, with 16 bases between them. The CDR3 is 14 amino acids. CDR3 DNA: TGTGCCAGCAGCCGCGGGGGGGAGACCCATGGCTACACCTTC. This sequence encodes CASSRGGETHGYTF.

The chain recombines TRBV5-4 with TRBJ2-1, with D possibly being TRBD2 (5 bases). With 0 bases removed from V and 6 bases from J, the gap between germline ends came to 10 bases. The CDR3 is 14 amino acids. From germline, CDR1 is SGHNT and CDR2 YYREEE (reference sequence). The DNA for the CDR3 is TGTGCCAGCAGCTTGGATCAGGACTCCAATGAGCAGTTCTTC. Residues: CASSLDQDSNEQFF.

This chain's CDR3 is CASSPGGRADYNEQFF. The CDR3 coding sequence is TGTGCCAGCAGCCCAGGGGGGAGGGCCGACTACAATGAGCAGTTCTTC. The chain employs TRBV5-4 and TRBJ2-1; D is tentatively TRBD1 or TRBD2 (7 bases each). CDR1 is SGHNT, CDR2 YYREEE, per germline (reference sequence). This CDR3 is built from 16 residues. V was clipped by 4 bases and J by 3 bases, with 17 bases between them.

J is TRBJ2-7 and V is TRBV7-9; 7 bases map to TRBD2. The junction had 14 bases not matched to a gene; V was cut back by 9 bases and J by 6 bases. The germline CDR1 and CDR2 sequences are SEHNR and FQNEAQ (reference sequence). This CDR3 is 14 amino acids long. CDR3 amino acids: CASNRGDRRAEQYF. The CDR3 DNA follows: TGTGCCAGTAATCGGGGGGACCGACGGGCCGAGCAGTACTTC.

The chain combines TRBV28 with TRBJ2-1; D unclear. V was pared by 1 base and J by 5 bases, with 3 bases between. The CDR3 extends over 12 amino acids. CDR1 is MDHEN, CDR2 SYDVKM, per germline. Here the CDR3 reads CASSLLDNEQFF. For the CDR3, the DNA is TGTGCCAGCAGTTTATTAGACAATGAGCAGTTCTTC.

The gene calls are TRBV7-9 and TRBJ2-5; possible D gene TRBD2, 6 bases. The V gene lost 1 base and the J gene lost 0 bases, with 6 bases spanning the gap. Germline V gives CDR1 SEHNR, CDR2 FQNEAQ (reference sequence). This CDR3 comprises 14 residues. CDR3 coding DNA: TGTGCCAGCAGCTTAGGGGGGGACCAAGAGACCCAGTACTTC. Amino acid sequence: CASSLGGDQETQYF.

The chain links TRBV28 to TRBJ1-1; 7 nucleotides agree with TRBD1. Germline V gives CDR1 MDHEN, CDR2 SYDVKM. With 4 bases clipped from V and 1 base from J, the junction kept 3 bases outside the gene matches. The CDR3 length is 14 residues. The CDR3 region has the DNA TGTGCCAGCAGTTGGACAGGTGGGAACACTGAAGCTTTCTTT. Its translation is CASSWTGGNTEAFF.

This clone came up a few times. The CDR3 DNA sequence: TGTGCCAGCTCACCAGGACTAGCGGGAGGTTCTCGGGAGACCCAGTACTTC. It encodes CASSPGLAGGSRETQYF. The genes are TRBV18 and TRBJ2-5, with TRBD2 matching 14 bases. CDR1 is KGHSH, CDR2 LQKENI, per germline. V dropped 2 bases and J dropped 5; count of bases not matched to a gene: 7. CDR3 size: 17 residues.

The CDR3 DNA is TGTGCCATCAGCACTCCTAGCGGGACGGAGACCCAGTACTTC. Amino acids: CAISTPSGTETQYF. J is TRBJ2-5 and V is TRBV10-3; 9 bases are shared with TRBD2. Germline assignment: CDR1 ENHRY and CDR2 SYGVKD. The CDR3 runs 14 residues. The J segment lost 5 bases and the V segment lost 6 bases, leaving 7 bases of the junction unmatched.

The J gene is TRBJ2-7, the V gene TRBV7-8; TRBD1 matches at 9 bases. CDR3 size: 13 residues. Trimming removed 3 bases from V and 5 bases from J; junction bases left unmatched: 2. Germline loops: CDR1 SGHVS, CDR2 FQNEAQ. CDR3 in DNA: TGTGCCAGCAGCTTCGACAGGGGGGACGAGCAGTACTTC. As protein: CASSFDRGDEQYF.

The chain has TRBV5-1 and TRBJ1-1; D might be TRBD1 (5 bases). The CDR3 totals 13 residues. The V and J ends lost 4 bases and 1 base respectively, with 8 bases between them. Looked up from germline, CDR1 is SGHRS and CDR2 is YFSETQ. The CDR3 here is CASSITGNTEAFF. The CDR3, as DNA: TGCGCCAGCAGCATCACAGGGAACACTGAAGCTTTCTTT. The whole variable domain, filled in from reference TRBV5-1 and TRBJ1-1, reads KAGVTQTPRYLIKTRGQQVTLSCSPISGHRSVSWYQQTPGQGLQFLFEYFSETQRNKGNFPGRFSGRQFSNSRSEMNVSTLELGDSALYLCASSITGNTEAFFGQGTRLTVV.

This clone has only one observation. The chain has TRBV6-5 and TRBJ2-7, with 7 bases matching TRBD1. This CDR3 is built from 13 residues. The V gene's germline CDR1 is MNHEY and CDR2 SVGAGI. V lost 11 bases and J lost 6; bases outside the gene matches: 13. The CDR3 region has the DNA TGTGCCTGCAACTCCCGACAGGGACGCGAGCAGTACTTC. It specifies CACNSRQGREQYF.

This clone was counted between two and nine times. CDR3: CASNKGGQNTEAFF. The DNA of the CDR3 is TGTGCCAGCAACAAAGGAGGCCAGAACACTGAAGCTTTCTTT. This chain links TRBV28 with TRBJ1-1; D is ambiguous. Germline CDR1 reads MDHEN; CDR2 reads SYDVKM. Trimming left V 7 bases short and J 1 base short, with 13 bases between. The CDR3 is made up of 14 amino acids.

The CDR3, as DNA: TGCGCCAGTCACTTGGATCGGAACACAGATACGCAGTATTTT. It translates to CASHLDRNTDTQYF. The gene calls are TRBV10-2 and TRBJ2-3, with D uncertain. Trimming removed 9 bases from V and 2 bases from J, with 15 bases in between. This CDR3 contains 14 residues. CDR1 and CDR2 (germline): WSHSY, SAAADI.

CDR3 bases: TGCGCCAGCAGCTTGGCGGCTAGCGGGATAGAGACCCAGTACTTC. Translated, it gives CASSLAASGIETQYF. The chain is built from TRBV5-1 and TRBJ2-5; 9 bases map to TRBD2. CDR3 length: 15 residues. In germline, CDR1 is SGHRS, CDR2 YFSETQ. The V and J ends lost 0 bases and 4 bases, in that order; junction bases with no gene match: 4. Full variable domain (outside the CDR3, taken from reference TRBV5-1 and TRBJ2-5): KAGVTQTPRYLIKTRGQQVTLSCSPISGHRSVSWYQQTPGQGLQFLFEYFSETQRNKGNFPGRFSGRQFSNSRSEMNVSTLELGDSALYLCASSLAASGIETQYFGPGTRLLVL.

This clone was seen just once. V usage is TRBV7-8 and J usage is TRBJ1-2; 8 bases fit TRBD1. Trimming at V came to 3 bases and at J to 4 bases, leaving 4 bases not matched to a gene. The CDR3 consists of 14 residues. The germline CDR1 and CDR2 sequences are SGHVS and FQNEAQ. The CDR3 coding sequence is TGTGCCAGCAGCTTGGACAGGGAGGTCTATGGCTACACCTTC. Amino acids: CASSLDREVYGYTF.

This clone has only one observation. The chain uses TRBV4-1 and TRBJ2-2, with 7 positions matching TRBD2. This CDR3 is 18 amino acids long. Germline V CDR1 and CDR2: MGHRA, YSYEKL. The junction had 14 bases not matched to a gene; V was cut back by 5 bases and J by 2 bases. CDR3 in DNA: TGCGCCAGCAGCAAACGAACTTATGCGGGAGAAAACACCGGGGAGCTGTTTTTT. This translates into CASSKRTYAGENTGELFF.

This chain joins TRBV6-4 and TRBJ2-6; D gene uncertain. The CDR3 runs 14 residues. The germline gives CDR1 MRHNA, CDR2 SNTAGT. V lost 6 bases, J lost 0 bases, and 6 bases lay in between. In DNA form, the CDR3 reads TGTGCCAGCAGAGAAAGCTCTGGGGCCAACGTCCTGACTTTC. Its protein product is CASRESSGANVLTF.

J is TRBJ2-5 and V is TRBV7-2, with D possibly matching TRBD1 (5 bases). V was clipped by 7 bases and J by 1 base, with 7 bases between them. Germline values: CDR1 SGHTA, CDR2 FQGNSA. This CDR3 has 12 residues. CDR3 nucleotide sequence: TGTGCCAGCAACCAGGGCCAAGAGACCCAGTACTTC. This sequence encodes CASNQGQETQYF.

The CDR3 DNA is TGTGCCATCAGTGACAACCCCAACCGTCTACCGGTTGGTGGCTACACCTTC. Its protein product is CAISDNPNRLPVGGYTF. The chain is built from TRBV10-3 and TRBJ1-2; D not resolved. V lost 3 bases, J lost 7 bases, and 24 bases lay in between. This CDR3 is built from 17 residues. Germline V CDR1 and CDR2: ENHRY, SYGVKD.

The chain has TRBV7-2 and TRBJ2-7; TRBD1 matches at 11 bases. With 8 bases clipped from V and 3 bases from J, the junction kept 3 bases outside the gene matches. This CDR3 comprises 13 residues. Germline CDR1 reads SGHTA; CDR2 reads FQGNSA. The CDR3, as DNA: TGTGCCAGCGGGGGGACAGGGGGCTACGAGCAGTACTTC. It is translated as CASGGTGGYEQYF.